The sequence of this TCR beta chain was determined in a study of memory CD4+ T cells and cytomegalovirus serostatus. Regarding the study as a whole: CD4+ memory repertoires contained about two fifths of the 164 reported CMV TCRbeta sequences. The CMV-associated TCR signature appears largely within the CD4+ memory repertoire.

In the authors' methods: After removing out-of-frame reads, approximately 2 million distinct TCRbeta sequences remained. The data were produced by immunoSEQ multiplex PCR, yet TCRdb's version contains in-frame clones alone and is incomplete. From that table come the V and J calls and clone size; the DNA was used to work out D and trimming. Here the sample spans approximately 50,000 clones, under 80% being singletons. The ends were cut back, 2 bases at V and 2 bases at J, with 13 bases in the middle. The germline CDR1 and CDR2 sequences are MNHNY and SVGAGI (reference sequence). The CDR3 length is 16 residues. About this clone: Its antigen is still unknown.

Single viable CD3+CD4+CD8-CD45RO+ cells were sorted as the memory CD4+ T cells. Serostatus was set by detecting CMV pp150, pp28, p38, p52 IgG. This clonotype was obtained from an adult in good health and CMV-seronegative. V gene TRBV6-6 combines with J gene TRBJ2-1, with D maybe TRBD2 (6 bases). Sequencing input: memory CD4+ T cells from blood. As DNA, the CDR3 is TGTGCCAGCAGTTACGGGAGCGGGCGGACCTACAATGAGCAGTTCTTC. Protein sequence: CASSYGSGRTYNEQFF.